This entry describes one T cell receptor (beta chain). As yet, its antigen is unknown. Assay: immunoSEQ multiplex PCR; the TCRdb copy retains only in-frame clones and omits some. The sample yields 200,000 to 300,000 clones, about 92% seen once. This entry is derived from a study of T cell responses to AZD1222 COVID-19 vaccine. Study-wide results and limits: White British people made up most donors, females outnumbered males, and clonal diversity was possibly underestimated.

The clonotype originates from an adult in good health. Source: peripheral blood, taken on day 0 of AZD1222 vaccination.

The CDR3 loop is CASSQSEPNIQYF. The DNA of the CDR3 is TGTGCCAGCAGCCAAAGTGAACCAAACATTCAGTACTTC. This chain connects TRBV3-1 (or the pseudogene TRBV3-2) to TRBJ2-4; D is ambiguous. CDR3 length: 13 amino acids. The germline gives CDR1 LGHDT, CDR2 YNNKEL (reference sequence). V lost 2 bases and J lost 6, with 8 bases in between.